This T cell receptor (beta chain) appears in the sequencing data of a study of CD8 T cells in Susac syndrome. Relapsing-remitting disease, either stable or active, was present in the treatment-naive patients who were the multiple sclerosis controls. Reverse transcription used 0.5 to 1 ug RNA and random hexamers. A multiplex approach, immunoSEQ multiplex PCR, amplified TCR beta CDR3 across 54 Vbeta and 13 Jbeta. TCRdb called the immunoSEQ multiplex PCR reads again in MiXCR, with one record for every CDR3 protein. Seen here are 210,000 or so distinct CDR3 sequences, about 90% observed once, and the top ten hold about 0.15%. V lost 3 bases to trimming and J lost 8 bases; unmatched junction nucleotides: 20. The CDR3 is 18 residues long. The germline gives CDR1 SGDLS, CDR2 YYNGEE.

The specimen sequenced was CD8+ T cells from PBMCs. The TCR comes from a human donor with multiple sclerosis. The rearrangement joins TRBV9 to TRBJ1-2, with TRBD1 matching 9 bases. The DNA for the CDR3 is TGTGCCAGCAGCGCCCGTCCGGCCCCGGTGACAGGGGGGTTGGGCTACACCTTC. Translating gives CASSARPAPVTGGLGYTF.